This T cell receptor beta chain was retrieved from a study of T cell responses to AZD1222 COVID-19 vaccine. General study points: Repertoires in all cases were sampled only once the peak T cell response had passed. Just a handful of AZD1222 recipients were seropositive at baseline. Possibly, clonal diversity was underestimated; donors were largely white British and included more females.

Method: immunoSEQ multiplex PCR; TCRdb's copy keeps in-frame clones and lacks some. This table holds around 99,000 clones, nearly 90% found once. Second-dose recipients at about 4 or about 12 weeks were treated as one pooled group. With regard to this clone: Antigen: not known.

The TCR was taken from an adult who received the AZD1222 COVID-19 vaccine. The source material was peripheral blood, sampled 28 days after the second AZD1222 dose.

The CDR3 sequence is CASSLSGTGGYNEQFF. In DNA form, the CDR3 reads TGCGCCAGCAGCTTGTCTGGGACAGGGGGCTACAATGAGCAGTTCTTC. The rearrangement uses TRBV5-1 and TRBJ2-1; 11 bases match TRBD1. This CDR3 has 16 residues. The V gene end was trimmed by 1 base and the J gene end by 3 bases; junction bases not matched to a gene: 3. Germline V gene data show CDR1 as SGHRS and CDR2 as YFSETQ.